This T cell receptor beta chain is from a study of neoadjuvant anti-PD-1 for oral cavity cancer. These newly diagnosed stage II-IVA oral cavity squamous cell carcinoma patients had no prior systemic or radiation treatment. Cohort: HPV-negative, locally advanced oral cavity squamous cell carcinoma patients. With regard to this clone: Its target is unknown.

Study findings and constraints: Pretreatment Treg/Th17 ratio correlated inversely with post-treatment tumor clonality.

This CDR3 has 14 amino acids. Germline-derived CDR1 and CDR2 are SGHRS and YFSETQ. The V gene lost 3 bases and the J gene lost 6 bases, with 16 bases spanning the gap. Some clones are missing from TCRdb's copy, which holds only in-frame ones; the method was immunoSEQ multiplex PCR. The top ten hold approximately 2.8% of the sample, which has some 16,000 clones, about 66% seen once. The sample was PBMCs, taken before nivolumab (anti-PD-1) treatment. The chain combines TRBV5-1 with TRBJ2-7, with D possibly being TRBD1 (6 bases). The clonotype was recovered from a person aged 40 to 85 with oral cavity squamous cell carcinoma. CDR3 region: CASSSGQQKGEQYF. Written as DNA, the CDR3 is TGCGCCAGCAGCTCTGGACAGCAAAAGGGCGAGCAGTACTTC.